This TCR beta chain derives from a study of CD8 T cells in ankylosing spondylitis. Study-level points and caveats: There was reportedly significant enrichment of clones that were disease-linked in matched ankylosing spondylitis synovial fluid. With a CD8+ phenotype, disease-linked clones were relatively rare in peripheral blood. Apparently characteristic of ankylosing spondylitis blood was a TCR beta motif (eight highly homologous variants). A number of the motif variants had already been described in reactive arthritis synovial fluid and blood.

The CDR3 has 15 residues. The V and J ends lost 2 bases and 4 bases, in that order; junction bases with no gene match: 3. CDR1 MNHEY and CDR2 SVGAGI come from the germline V gene. Generation of TCR beta libraries employed quantitative 5'-RACE incorporating molecular barcodes. MiXCR was run by TCRdb on the 5' RACE reads, yielding one entry per CDR3 protein. The top ten hold approximately 3.5% of the sample, which has approximately 520,000 distinct CDR3 sequences, 5.3% seen once. About this clonotype itself: The antigen is undetermined.

This sequence was found in a male donor with ankylosing spondylitis. Sequences were obtained from blood, either unsorted or a sorted T cell fraction (not recorded which). J is TRBJ2-3 and V is TRBV6-5, with TRBD2 matching over 10 bases. In DNA, the CDR3 is TGTGCCAGCAGTTACGCTAGCGGGAGTTCAGATACGCAGTATTTT. Protein: CASSYASGSSDTQYF.